These 20 T cell receptor beta chains originate from one sample sequenced in a study of long-term antiretroviral therapy in people with HIV. The immunoSEQ assay was v3.0, run at survey level. The data were produced by immunoSEQ multiplex PCR, yet TCRdb's version contains in-frame clones alone and is incomplete. In the table there are 7,400 or so clones, 74% of which are singletons. Material: unsorted PBMCs, obtained 0.9 years before starting antiretroviral therapy. The receptors come from a man aged 35 to 55 with HIV.

This sequence joins TRBV2 and TRBJ2-3; perhaps TRBD2 as D (7 bases). V gave up 4 bases and J gave up 3 bases, with 14 bases separating them. The CDR3 contains 15 residues. CDR1 SNHLY and CDR2 FYNNEI come from the germline V gene. CDR3 sequence reads: CASSVRGASTDTQYF. CDR3 DNA: TGTGCCAGCAGTGTCCGGGGGGCTTCTACAGATACGCAGTATTTT.

This chain links TRBV29-1 with TRBJ2-3; 10 bases agree with TRBD2. After removal of 7 bases from V and 2 bases from J, the junction contained 6 bases not matched to a gene. CDR1 is SQVTM and CDR2 is ANQGSEA in the germline V gene. This CDR3 is built from 14 residues. In DNA form, the CDR3 reads TGCAGCGGGTTAGCGGGGGGCACCACAGATACGCAGTATTTT. Amino acid sequence: CSGLAGGTTDTQYF.

The rearrangement uses TRBV14 and TRBJ2-7, with TRBD2 identical over 9 bases. This CDR3 spans 15 amino acids. Germline assignment: CDR1 SGHDN and CDR2 FVKESK. V gave up 2 bases and J gave up 0 bases; unmatched junction bases: 2. CDR3 in DNA: TGTGCCAGCAGCCAAATGCGGGGGGGCTCCTACGAGCAGTACTTC. Translated: CASSQMRGGSYEQYF.

V is TRBV28 and J is TRBJ1-1, with D hard to call. CDR1 and CDR2 from the germline V gene are MDHEN and SYDVKM. CDR3 length: 15 residues. Trimming stripped 1 base from V and 2 bases from J, with 11 bases between. The CDR3 region has the DNA TGTGCCAGCAGTTTATTGGGCCAGGTAAACACTGAAGCTTTCTTT. It codes for CASSLLGQVNTEAFF.

The J gene is TRBJ2-3, the V gene TRBV7-6; 9 nucleotides match TRBD1. The CDR3 is 16 residues long. The germline V gene has CDR1 SGHVS and CDR2 FNYEAQ. The trim removed 11 bases at V and 3 bases at J, leaving 15 bases unmatched. The chain's CDR3 is CAGLLPGQGQTDTQYF. The CDR3 bases are TGTGCCGGATTATTACCGGGACAGGGACAAACAGATACGCAGTATTTT. The whole variable domain, remainder taken from reference TRBV7-6 and TRBJ2-3, is GAGVSQSPRYKVTKRGQDVALRCDPISGHVSLYWYRQALGQGPEFLTYFNYEAQQDKSGLPNDRFSAERPEGSISTLTIQRTEQRDSAMYRCAGLLPGQGQTDTQYFGPGTRLTVL.

This clone came up a few times. J is TRBJ2-2 and V is TRBV11-2; perhaps TRBD2 as D (6 bases). Germline CDR1 and CDR2: SGHAT and FQNNGV. Trimming took off 1 base at V and 5 bases at J, with 8 bases between the two ends. The CDR3 contains 14 residues. CDR3 loop: CASSLVGGTGELFF. The DNA of the CDR3 is TGTGCCAGCAGCTTAGTCGGGGGTACCGGGGAGCTGTTTTTT. The whole variable domain, filled in from reference TRBV11-2 and TRBJ2-2, reads EAGVAQSPRYKIIEKRQSVAFWCNPISGHATLYWYQQILGQGPKLLIQFQNNGVVDDSQLPKDRFSAERLKGVDSTLKIQPAKLEDSAVYLCASSLVGGTGELFFGEGSRLTVL.

This sequence joins TRBV5-1 and TRBJ1-1; D gene ambiguous. Per the germline V gene, CDR1 is SGHRS and CDR2 is YFSETQ. The CDR3 consists of 16 residues. Between the trimmed V and J ends, which lost 1 base and 3 bases, there was a span of 16 bases. The CDR3 loop is CASSLKGELDYTEAFF. In DNA, the CDR3 is TGCGCCAGCAGCTTGAAAGGTGAGCTGGATTACACTGAAGCTTTCTTT.

This clone was observed a handful of times. This chain connects TRBV6-1 to TRBJ2-7; 7 bases agree with TRBD1. The CDR3 extends over 15 amino acids. In germline, CDR1 is MNHNS, CDR2 SASEGT. V was pared by 7 bases and J by 3 bases, with 12 bases of the junction left unmatched. The DNA for the CDR3 is TGTGCCAGCACCGAACCTCGACAGGGCGTCTACGAGCAGTACTTC. The encoded protein is CASTEPRQGVYEQYF.

The V gene is TRBV11-3, the J gene TRBJ2-1, with 9 bases fitting TRBD1. CDR3 size: 16 residues. The trim removed 4 bases at V and 7 bases at J, leaving 11 bases unmatched. Germline V CDR1 and CDR2: SGHNT, YENEEA. CDR3 sequence (DNA): TGTGCCAGCAGCTCGGGACAGGGAAATCAGATTAATGAGCAGTTCTTC. Its protein is CASSSGQGNQINEQFF.

This clone was detected only a few times. V and J are TRBV7-8 and TRBJ2-7; D ambiguous. Trimming took 2 bases from V and 1 from J, leaving 12 bases between them. The germline V gene has CDR1 SGHVS and CDR2 FQNEAQ. The CDR3 totals 15 residues. CDR3 nucleotides: TGTGCCAGCAGCTTAACGACAAGAAGATCCTACGAGCAGTACTTC. Translated, it gives CASSLTTRRSYEQYF.

The V call is TRBV9, the J call TRBJ1-3, with D unresolved. The CDR3 length is 14 residues. Germline CDR1 and CDR2: SGDLS and YYNGEE. Trimming left V 3 bases short and J 8 bases short, with 15 bases between. The CDR3 spells CASSGAGAGHTIYF. Written as DNA, the CDR3 is TGTGCCAGCAGCGGCGCAGGAGCGGGTCACACCATATATTTT.

The rearrangement joins TRBV25-1 to TRBJ2-3, with 11 bases lining up with TRBD2. Per the germline V gene, CDR1 is MGHDK and CDR2 is SYGVNS. This CDR3 is 16 amino acids long. The V segment lost 2 bases and the J segment 2 bases; nucleotides outside the gene matches: 3. CDR3 bases: TGTGCCAGCAGTGAAGTAGCGGGGGGGATCACAGATACGCAGTATTTT. Translation gives CASSEVAGGITDTQYF.

The J gene is TRBJ1-1, the V gene TRBV2, with D unclear. Trimming took 7 bases from V and 1 from J, leaving 16 bases between them. The CDR3 is made up of 15 amino acids. The V gene's germline CDR1 is SNHLY and CDR2 FYNNEI. The CDR3 DNA follows: TGTGCCAGCAAAGAGACACTAACCAGGAACACTGAAGCTTTCTTT. Translation gives CASKETLTRNTEAFF.

The chain employs TRBV7-6 and TRBJ2-7; 12 bases map to TRBD1. V dropped 5 bases and J dropped 6; count of bases not matched to a gene: 11. Germline V CDR1 and CDR2: SGHVS, FNYEAQ. CDR3 length: 16 residues. The CDR3 here is CASSRNLGTGGGEQYF. In DNA, the CDR3 is TGTGCCAGCAGCCGAAACCTCGGGACAGGGGGCGGCGAGCAGTACTTC.

This clone came up once. The chain uses TRBV7-2 and TRBJ1-3; unclear D gene. Germline V gene lookup returns CDR1 SGHTA and CDR2 FQGNSA. The ends were cut back, 5 bases at V and 0 bases at J, with 8 bases in the middle. This CDR3 region has 14 residues. The CDR3 nucleotides read TGTGCCAGCAGCCCCGACGTCTCTGGAAACACCATATATTTT. Its translation is CASSPDVSGNTIYF.

The genes are TRBV10-3 and TRBJ1-6; 12 nucleotides line up with TRBD1. The CDR3 consists of 16 residues. Germline CDR1 and CDR2: ENHRY and SYGVKD. The trim removed 7 bases at V and 7 bases at J, leaving 8 bases unmatched. The CDR3 spells CAINPGQGAGNSPLHF. The CDR3 DNA is TGTGCCATCAACCCGGGACAGGGGGCCGGGAATTCACCCCTCCACTTT.

The chain carries TRBV6-5 and TRBJ2-7; D remains ambiguous. This CDR3 is built from 13 residues. Germline V lookup: CDR1 MNHEY, CDR2 SVGAGI. V lost 1 base, J lost 3 bases, and 7 bases lay in between. CDR3 DNA sequence: TGTGCCAGCAGTTACTATGACGGCTACGAGCAGTACTTC. As protein: CASSYYDGYEQYF.

This chain connects TRBV6-5 to TRBJ2-1; 9 nucleotides match TRBD2. Germline V gene data show CDR1 as MNHEY and CDR2 as SVGAGI. With V trimmed by 0 bases and J by 9 bases, 6 bases remained unmatched. This CDR3 contains 15 residues. CDR3 loop: CASSYSWGRGGEQFF. As DNA, the CDR3 is TGTGCCAGCAGTTACTCGTGGGGGCGGGGGGGTGAGCAGTTCTTC.

The V and J genes are TRBV9 and TRBJ2-1; D is unresolved. Trimming shortened V by 4 bases and J by 3 bases, and 5 bases separated the two germline ends. CDR1 SGDLS and CDR2 YYNGEE come from the germline V gene. This CDR3 has 12 amino acids. Here the CDR3 DNA reads TGTGCCAGCAGCAGGGACTACAATGAGCAGTTCTTC. This translates into CASSRDYNEQFF. Using reference TRBV9 and TRBJ2-1 for the parts outside the CDR3, the full variable domain is DSGVTQTPKHLITATGQRVTLRCSPRSGDLSVYWYQQSLDQGLQFLIQYYNGEERAKGNILERFSAQQFPDLHSELNLSSLELGDSALYFCASSRDYNEQFFGPGTRLTVL.

This clone is labeled as large. The chain recombines TRBV5-4 with TRBJ2-6; D gene uncertain. Germline-derived CDR1 and CDR2 are SGHNT and YYREEE (reference sequence). Trimming pared 2 bases from V and 2 bases from J, leaving 8 bases between. This CDR3 contains 15 residues. This chain's CDR3 is CASSFSVTGANVLTF. DNA for the CDR3: TGTGCCAGCAGCTTCTCCGTTACTGGGGCCAACGTCCTGACTTTC.